This T cell receptor (beta chain) is drawn from a study of T cell responses to AZD1222 COVID-19 vaccine. Whole-study results and caveats: Increases in Spike-specific TCR breadth and depth were seen after two AZD1222 doses.

This CDR3 has 15 amino acids. V shed 6 bases and J shed 1 base, with 15 bases lying between them. Germline V lookup: CDR1 MDHEN, CDR2 SYDVKM. Assay used: immunoSEQ multiplex PCR; TCRdb lists only in-frame clones, some missing. The sample comprises more than 100,000 clones, roughly 89% of which are singletons, and under 60% rests with the top ten. With respect to this clone: The target antigen is unknown.

The chain uses TRBV28 and TRBJ1-1; tentative D call: TRBD1 (5 bases). The specimen comprised peripheral blood, sampled on day 0 of AZD1222 vaccination. The receptor was derived from an adult in good health. The CDR3 nucleotides read TGTGCCAGCAGAACTCACGGGGACGCGAACACTGAAGCTTTCTTT. Its translation: CASRTHGDANTEAFF.